This T cell receptor (beta chain) was obtained from a study of technical replicates of blood from a few donors. Method: immunoSEQ multiplex PCR; TCRdb's copy keeps in-frame clones and lacks some. In the table there are some 77,000 clones, 91% of which are singletons. The source of this sequence is a human donor in good health. Sequenced: T cells isolated from PBMCs.

CDR3 sequence reads: CAWSVERELNEQYF. CDR3 sequence (DNA): TGTGCCTGGAGTGTAGAGCGGGAGCTCAACGAGCAGTACTTC. The V and J genes are TRBV30 and TRBJ2-7, with 8 bases that match TRBD2. J gave up 5 bases and V 0 bases, and 6 bases lay outside the gene matches. This CDR3 comprises 14 residues. Germline CDR1 is GTSNPN and CDR2 is SVGIG (reference sequence).